These T cell receptor beta chains were read from a single sample in a study of blood T cell repertoires in COVID-19. Clones were sequenced by immunoSEQ multiplex PCR, and TCRdb holds only the in-frame ones, with some missing. The sample lists approximately 110,000 clones; 84% were seen once. Source material: peripheral blood. These receptors were taken from an elderly woman with active or convalescent COVID-19. Both conserved end residues are part of each CDR3. The D gene is left open where the match is weak. Expanded clones get a size class; other rows say once, few or many, or leave the size out.

.,TRBD1,TRBJ2-2,TRBV7-6,TGTGCCAGCAGCTCAGGGACAGGAGCGAACACCGGGGAGCTGTTTTTT,CASSSGTGANTGELFF
.,TRBD1,TRBJ2-1,TRBV5-1,TGCGCCTGCCGGTCCCGGGACAGGAAAAGGGATGAGCAGTTCTTC,CACRSRDRKRDEQFF
few,.,TRBJ1-1,TRBV5-1,TGCGCCAGCAGCCCCTTATTAGGGCCCGGACAGCCGAACACTGAAGCTTTCTTT,CASSPLLGPGQPNTEAFF
.,TRBD1,TRBJ1-4,TRBV7-9,TGTGCCAGCAGCGTACGACAGGGGTCATCTAATGAAAAACTGTTTTTT,CASSVRQGSSNEKLFF
.,.,TRBJ2-7,TRBV7-2,TGTGCCAGCAGCTCGTTGGGGGGAGTCCCCGTCGAGCAGTACTTC,CASSSLGGVPVEQYF
.,.,TRBJ2-7,TRBV5-8,TGTGCCAGCAGCTTGGCCCGACCGGGGTCTGGAACTCTTGGGCAGTACTTC,CASSLARPGSGTLGQYF
.,.,TRBJ2-1,TRBV6-5,TGTGCCAGCCAGTCGGATCAGGGAACCAATGAGCAGTTCTTC,CASQSDQGTNEQFF
.,TRBD2,TRBJ2-1,TRBV3-1/TRBV3-2,TGTGCCAGCAGTCTAAGCGGGAGTCTCTACAATGAGCAGTTCTTC,CASSLSGSLYNEQFF
.,TRBD1,TRBJ2-3,TRBV5-1,TGCGCCAGCAGCACGGGACAGACCACAGATACGCAGTATTTT,CASSTGQTTDTQYF
.,.,TRBJ1-1,TRBV10-3,TGTGCCATCAGTGAGTCGAGAGGAGGGGACACTGAAGCTTTCTTT,CAISESRGGDTEAFF
.,.,TRBJ2-1,TRBV6-1,TGTGCCAGCAGTGAGTTGGGACAAGTGAGCTCCTACAATGAGCAGTTCTTC,CASSELGQVSSYNEQFF
.,TRBD1,TRBJ2-1,TRBV2,TGTGCCAGCAGTGAGACAGGGATTTCCTACAATGAGCAGTTCTTC,CASSETGISYNEQFF
.,TRBD2,TRBJ2-7,TRBV10-2,TGCGCCAGCGGGGAGACTAGCGGGCTCTACGAGCAGTACTTC,CASGETSGLYEQYF
once,.,TRBJ1-1,TRBV10-1,TGCGCCACGATGGCGGGCCAGGTCTTTACTGAAGCTTTCTTT,CATMAGQVFTEAFF
few,.,TRBJ2-7,TRBV5-6,TGTGCCAGCAGCCCCAGGGGCAGGTCCTACGAGCAGTACTTC,CASSPRGRSYEQYF
.,TRBD2,TRBJ2-5,TRBV3-1/TRBV3-2,TGTGCCAGCAGCCCGGGACTAGCTGGAGAGACCCAGTACTTC,CASSPGLAGETQYF
.,TRBD2,TRBJ2-3,TRBV9,TGTGCCAGCAGCTCGTGGACTAGCGGGAAAACAGATACGCAGTATTTT,CASSSWTSGKTDTQYF
.,TRBD1,TRBJ2-5,TRBV10-1,TGCGCCAGCAGTGCCCGGGACAGGACTCCCCAGTACTTC,CASSARDRTPQYF
once,TRBD1,TRBJ2-6,TRBV4-2,TGTGCCAGCAGCCAAGAAGGTACAGGGGCTGGTGGGGCCAACGTCCTGACTTTC,CASSQEGTGAGGANVLTF
.,TRBD2,TRBJ2-5,TRBV28,TGTGCCAGCAGTATGGGACTAGCGGTTCAAGAGACCCAGTACTTC,CASSMGLAVQETQYF
.,.,TRBJ1-2,TRBV6-5,TGTGCCAGCAGTCGTGACCGGGACTCTGGAGGCTACACCTTC,CASSRDRDSGGYTF
.,TRBD2,TRBJ2-5,TRBV6-6,TGTGCCAGCACCCTAGCGACTAGCGGGCGGGGGGAGACCCAGTACTTC,CASTLATSGRGETQYF
.,.,TRBJ2-2,TRBV7-9,TGTGCCAGCAGCTTTCGCGGGACCGGGGAGCTGTTTTTT,CASSFRGTGELFF
.,.,TRBJ2-5,TRBV4-1,TGCGCCAGCAGCCAAGAGATAGCGGGACAGGAGACCCAGTACTTC,CASSQEIAGQETQYF
.,.,TRBJ1-4,TRBV19,TGTGCCAGTAGACTCAGGTGGCGGGCAACTAATGAAAAACTGTTTTTT,CASRLRWRATNEKLFF
.,TRBD2,TRBJ2-7,TRBV7-9,TGTGCCAGCAGCCGGCTAGCGGGAGGTCTGGGGTCGGGCTACGAGCAGTACTTC,CASSRLAGGLGSGYEQYF
.,.,TRBJ2-7,TRBV3-1/TRBV3-2,TGTGCCAGCGGGGGCCCCTACGAGCAGTACTTC,CASGGPYEQYF
.,.,TRBJ1-1,TRBV19,TGTGCCAGTAGTAAGGCAGGGCCCCTCCGGGCTTTCTTT,CASSKAGPLRAFF
.,.,TRBJ1-5,TRBV27,TGTGCCAGCAGTTTTGGGGGGTTGGGCAATCAGCCCCAGCATTTT,CASSFGGLGNQPQHF
.,.,TRBJ1-1,TRBV19,TGTGCCACTCGGCCCCCCGGCAGGGTGAACACTGAAGCTTTCTTT,CATRPPGRVNTEAFF
.,TRBD1,TRBJ2-2,TRBV24-1,TGTGCCACCAGTGAGTTTAACAGGGGGAGCACCGGGGAGCTGTTTTTT,CATSEFNRGSTGELFF
.,.,TRBJ2-7,TRBV11-2,TGTGCCAGCAGCTTAGAGACTTTCTCCTACGAGCAGTACTTC,CASSLETFSYEQYF